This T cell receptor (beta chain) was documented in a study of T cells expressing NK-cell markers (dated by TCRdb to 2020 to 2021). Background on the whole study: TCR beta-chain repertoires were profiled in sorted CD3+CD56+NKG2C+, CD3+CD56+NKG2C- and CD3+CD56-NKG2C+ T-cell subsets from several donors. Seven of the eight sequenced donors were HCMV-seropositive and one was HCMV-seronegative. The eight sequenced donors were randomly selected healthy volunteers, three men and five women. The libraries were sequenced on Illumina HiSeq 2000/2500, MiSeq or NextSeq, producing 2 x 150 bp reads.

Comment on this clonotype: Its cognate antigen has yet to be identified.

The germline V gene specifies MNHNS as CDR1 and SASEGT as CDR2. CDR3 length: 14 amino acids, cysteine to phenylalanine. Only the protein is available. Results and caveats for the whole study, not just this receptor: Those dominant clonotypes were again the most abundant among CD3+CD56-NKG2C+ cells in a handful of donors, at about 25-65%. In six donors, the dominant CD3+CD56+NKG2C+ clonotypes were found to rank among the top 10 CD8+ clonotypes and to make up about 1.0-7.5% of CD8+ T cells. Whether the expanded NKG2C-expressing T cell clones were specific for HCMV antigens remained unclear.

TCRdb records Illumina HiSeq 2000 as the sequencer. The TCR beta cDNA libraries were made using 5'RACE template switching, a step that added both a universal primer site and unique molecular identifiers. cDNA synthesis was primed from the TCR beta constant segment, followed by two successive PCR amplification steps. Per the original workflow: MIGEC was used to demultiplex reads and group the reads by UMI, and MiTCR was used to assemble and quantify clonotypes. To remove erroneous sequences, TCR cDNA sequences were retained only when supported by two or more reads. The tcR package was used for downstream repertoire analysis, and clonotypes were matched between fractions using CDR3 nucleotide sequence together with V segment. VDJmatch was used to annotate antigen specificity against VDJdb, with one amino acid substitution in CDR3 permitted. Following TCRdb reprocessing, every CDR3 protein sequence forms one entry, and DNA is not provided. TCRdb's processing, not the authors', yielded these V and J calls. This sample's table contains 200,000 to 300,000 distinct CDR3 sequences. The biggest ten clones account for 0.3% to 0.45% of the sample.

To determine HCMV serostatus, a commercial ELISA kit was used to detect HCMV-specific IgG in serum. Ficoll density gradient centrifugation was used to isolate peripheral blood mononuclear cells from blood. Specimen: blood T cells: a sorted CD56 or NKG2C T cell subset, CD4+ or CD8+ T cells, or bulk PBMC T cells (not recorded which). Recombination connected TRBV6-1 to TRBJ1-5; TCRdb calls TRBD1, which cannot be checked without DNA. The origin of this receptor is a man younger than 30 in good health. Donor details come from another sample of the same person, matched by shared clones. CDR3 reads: CASSRDRDDQPQHF.